This T cell receptor (beta chain) came from a study of cytomegalovirus exposure and HLA in healthy donors. Study-wide results and caveats: What a later analysis reportedly showed was that an Asian-associated ancestry cluster had fewer N-insertions than the approximately 700-donor mean.

Vbeta (60) and Jbeta (13) primers were used in the PCR. Some clones are missing from TCRdb's copy, which holds only in-frame ones; the method was immunoSEQ multiplex PCR. Here the sample spans around 86,000 clones, about 75% being singletons. Remarks on this clone: Its matching antigen is unknown.

The V gene's germline CDR1 is MDHEN and CDR2 SYDVKM. This CDR3 spans 15 amino acids. The J segment lost 4 bases and the V segment lost 5 bases, leaving 9 bases of the junction unmatched. J is TRBJ1-1 and V is TRBV28; TRBD1 agrees at 8 bases. Sequenced material: PBMCs. The receptor comes from a female donor in good health and CMV-seronegative. CDR3 nucleotides: TGTGCCAGCAGTATACGGGCAGGGGGCGGCACTGAAGCTTTCTTT. Translating gives CASSIRAGGGTEAFF.